This TCR beta chain was identified in a study of blood T cell repertoires in COVID-19. About the study: Whether acute or convalescent, the COVID-19 samples came from the United States, Italy and Spain. The cDNA or gDNA used as material had been derived from T cells, B-cell-depleted T cells, or PBMCs.

Participant-given clinical history determined each cohort assignment. Germline values: CDR1 KGHSH, CDR2 LQKENI. CDR3 length: 16 residues. The authors' processing: Amplification of reference gene primers was used by the study to estimate nucleated cell counts. Sequencing used immunoSEQ multiplex PCR; TCRdb keeps in-frame clones, though not all of them. V and J calls and clone size come straight from that table; D and trimming were deduced from the DNA. Among about 270,000 clones, around 90% were seen once, and the ten largest hold approximately 4%. About this clone itself: One end of the junction fails to match germline, which may point to a read error.

The sequencing input was PBMCs or T cells enriched from blood (not recorded which). The chain links TRBV18 to TRBJ2-4; 11 positions match TRBD1. The TCR was taken from a woman in her thirties with acute COVID-19. CDR3 DNA: TGTGCAAGCTCACCGGGGACAGGGGGGGCCAAAAACATTCAGTACTTC. It is translated as CASSPGTGGAKNIQYF.